This TCR beta chain is drawn from a study of CD8 T cells in Susac syndrome. This clonotype was detected once. J was trimmed by 10 bases and V by 0 bases; bases with no gene match: 10. Germline CDR1 DFQATT, CDR2 SNEGSKA (reference sequence). The CDR3 length is 15 residues. The RNA input was roughly 0.5 to 1 ug, and it was reverse transcribed with random hexamers. With immunoSEQ multiplex PCR, TCR beta CDR3 was amplified across 54 Vbeta and 13 Jbeta. TCRdb reprocessed the immunoSEQ multiplex PCR reads via MiXCR and lists one record per CDR3 protein. This table holds about 210,000 distinct CDR3 sequences, 85% to 95% found once. TCR beta sequencing was performed on blood CD8+ and CD4+ T cells. The controls were healthy donors who were matched for age and sex. TEMRA cells underwent FACS enrichment and CD8+ and CD4+ T cells underwent negative isolation.

The chain has TRBV20-1 and TRBJ2-1; the match to TRBD2 covers 9 bases. The sequenced sample was CD4+ T cells from PBMCs. The TCR originated in a human donor in good health. The DNA for the CDR3 is TGCAGTGCTAGAGAAGGTAGCGGGAGACATGGGGAGCAGTTCTTC. Protein sequence: CSAREGSGRHGEQFF.